This entry features one TCR beta chain sequence. This table comes from immunoSEQ multiplex PCR, and its TCRdb copy is limited to in-frame clones, with some not included. Among about 20,000 clones, about 90% were seen once, and the ten largest hold roughly 1.1%. These data originate in a study of blood T cell dynamics during melanoma immunotherapy. The time point was: pre-treatment baseline. Looked up from germline, CDR1 is SEHNR and CDR2 is FQNEAQ (reference sequence). The CDR3 runs to 14 residues. V dropped 1 base and J dropped 5 bases, with 11 bases sitting between them. The source is a human donor with melanoma. This rearrangement joins TRBV7-9 to TRBJ1-2; D is unresolved. The sample here was blood, taken from a patient treated with checkpoint blockade. DNA of the CDR3: TGTGCCAGCAGCTTAGAGAGTCGCAGTTATGGCTACACCTTC. This gives the protein CASSLESRSYGYTF.